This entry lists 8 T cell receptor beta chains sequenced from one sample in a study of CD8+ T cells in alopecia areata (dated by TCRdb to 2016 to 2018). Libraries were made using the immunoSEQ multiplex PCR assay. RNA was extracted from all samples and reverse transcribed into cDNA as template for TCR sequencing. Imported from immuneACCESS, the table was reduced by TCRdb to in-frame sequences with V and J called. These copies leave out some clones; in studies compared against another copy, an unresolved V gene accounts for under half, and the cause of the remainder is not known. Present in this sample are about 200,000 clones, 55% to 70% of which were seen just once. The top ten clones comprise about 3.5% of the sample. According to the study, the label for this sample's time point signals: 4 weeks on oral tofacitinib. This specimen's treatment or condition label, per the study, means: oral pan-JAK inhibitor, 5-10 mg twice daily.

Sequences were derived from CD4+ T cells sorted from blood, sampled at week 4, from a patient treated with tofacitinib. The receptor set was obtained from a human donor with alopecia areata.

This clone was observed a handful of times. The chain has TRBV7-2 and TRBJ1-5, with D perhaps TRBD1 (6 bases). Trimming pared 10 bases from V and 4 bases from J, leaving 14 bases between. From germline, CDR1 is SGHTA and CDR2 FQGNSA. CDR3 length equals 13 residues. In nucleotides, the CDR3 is TGTGCCAACCCACGGGGGCAGAATCAGCCCCAGCATTTT. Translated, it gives CANPRGQNQPQHF.

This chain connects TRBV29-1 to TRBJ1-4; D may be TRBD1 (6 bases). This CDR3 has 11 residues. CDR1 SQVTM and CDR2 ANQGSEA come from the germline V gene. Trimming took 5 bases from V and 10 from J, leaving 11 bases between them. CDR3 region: CSVREGGKLFF. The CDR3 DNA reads TGCAGCGTTAGGGAGGGGGGAAAACTGTTTTTT.

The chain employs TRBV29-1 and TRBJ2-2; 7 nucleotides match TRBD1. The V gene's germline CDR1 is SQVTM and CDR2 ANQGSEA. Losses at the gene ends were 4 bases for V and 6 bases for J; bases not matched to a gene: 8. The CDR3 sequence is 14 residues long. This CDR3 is CSVAGRGSSGELFF. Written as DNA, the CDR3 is TGCAGCGTTGCGGGCAGGGGGTCGTCCGGGGAGCTGTTTTTT.

CDR3 sequence reads: CAWKGLDTGSGGREQYF. The CDR3 DNA sequence: TGTGCCTGGAAAGGTTTGGACACCGGCTCCGGGGGCAGGGAGCAGTACTTC. The rearrangement links TRBV30 to TRBJ2-7, with D perhaps being TRBD1 or TRBD2 (6 bases each). V dropped 4 bases and J dropped 7 bases, with 29 bases sitting between them. Germline V lookup: CDR1 GTSNPN, CDR2 SVGIG (reference sequence). The length of the CDR3 is 17 residues.

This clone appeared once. The CDR3 loop reads CSFRGAGSGELFF. CDR3 DNA: TGCAGCTTCCGAGGGGCGGGGTCCGGGGAGCTGTTTTTT. The chain carries TRBV29-1 and TRBJ2-2, with D perhaps TRBD2 (6 bases). Germline CDR1 SQVTM, CDR2 ANQGSEA. This CDR3 comprises 13 residues. V lost 8 bases and J lost 6, with 16 bases in between.

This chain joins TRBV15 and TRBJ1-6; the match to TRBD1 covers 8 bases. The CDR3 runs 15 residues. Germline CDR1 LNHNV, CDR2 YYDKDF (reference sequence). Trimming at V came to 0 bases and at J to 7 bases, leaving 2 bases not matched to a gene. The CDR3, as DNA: TGTGCCACCAGCAGAGACCCAGGGGGCAATTCACCCCTCCACTTT. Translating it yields CATSRDPGGNSPLHF. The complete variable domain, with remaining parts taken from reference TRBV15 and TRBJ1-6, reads DAMVIQNPRYQVTQFGKPVTLSCSQTLNHNVMYWYQQKSSQAPKLLFHYYDKDFNNEADTPDNFQSRRPNTSFCFLDIRSPGLGDTAMYLCATSRDPGGNSPLHFGNGTRLTVT.

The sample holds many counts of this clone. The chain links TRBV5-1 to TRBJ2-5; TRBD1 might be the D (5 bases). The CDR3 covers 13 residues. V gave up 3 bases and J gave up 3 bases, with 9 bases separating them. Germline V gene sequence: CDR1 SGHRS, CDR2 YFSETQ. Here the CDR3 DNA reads TGCGCCAGCAGCTCCCTGACAGAAGAGACCCAGTACTTC. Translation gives CASSSLTEETQYF.

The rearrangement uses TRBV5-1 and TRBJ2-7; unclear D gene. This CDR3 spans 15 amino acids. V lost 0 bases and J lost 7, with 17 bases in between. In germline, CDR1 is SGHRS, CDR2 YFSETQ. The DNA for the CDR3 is TGCGCCAGCAGCTTGGAGCCGGGCCATAATTCGGAGCAGTACTTC. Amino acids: CASSLEPGHNSEQYF. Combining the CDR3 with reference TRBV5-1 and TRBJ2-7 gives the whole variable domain KAGVTQTPRYLIKTRGQQVTLSCSPISGHRSVSWYQQTPGQGLQFLFEYFSETQRNKGNFPGRFSGRQFSNSRSEMNVSTLELGDSALYLCASSLEPGHNSEQYFGPGTRLTVT.